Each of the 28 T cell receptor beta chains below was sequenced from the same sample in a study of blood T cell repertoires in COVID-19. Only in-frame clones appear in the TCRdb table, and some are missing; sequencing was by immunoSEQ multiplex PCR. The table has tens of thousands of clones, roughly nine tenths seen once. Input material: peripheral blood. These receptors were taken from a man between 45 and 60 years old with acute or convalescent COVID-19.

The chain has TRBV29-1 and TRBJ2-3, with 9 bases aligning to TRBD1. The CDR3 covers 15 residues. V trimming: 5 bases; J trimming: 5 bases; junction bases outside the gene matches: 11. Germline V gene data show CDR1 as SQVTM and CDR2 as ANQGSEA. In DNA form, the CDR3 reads TGCAGCGTTCCACAGGGGGCGCAGGTTGAAGATACGCAGTATTTT. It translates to CSVPQGAQVEDTQYF.

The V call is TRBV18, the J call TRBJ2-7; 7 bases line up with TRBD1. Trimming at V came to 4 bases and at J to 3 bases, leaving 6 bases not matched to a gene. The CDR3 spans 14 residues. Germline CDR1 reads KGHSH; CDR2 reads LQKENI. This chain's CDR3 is CASSLGTELYEQYV. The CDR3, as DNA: TGTGCCAGCTCACTCGGGACAGAACTCTACGAGCAGTACGTC.

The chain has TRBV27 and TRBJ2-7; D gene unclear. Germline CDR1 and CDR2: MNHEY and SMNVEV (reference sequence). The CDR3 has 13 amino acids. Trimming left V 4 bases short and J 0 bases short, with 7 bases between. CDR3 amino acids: CASSYDSSYEQYF. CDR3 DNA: TGTGCCAGCAGTTACGACTCCTCCTACGAGCAGTACTTC.

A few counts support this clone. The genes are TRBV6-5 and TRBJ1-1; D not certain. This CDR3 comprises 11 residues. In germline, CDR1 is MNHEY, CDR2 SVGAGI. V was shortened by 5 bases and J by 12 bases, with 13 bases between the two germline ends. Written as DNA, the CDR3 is TGTGCCAGCAGTACCCCAGGTCCAACTTTCTTT. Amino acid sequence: CASSTPGPTFF.

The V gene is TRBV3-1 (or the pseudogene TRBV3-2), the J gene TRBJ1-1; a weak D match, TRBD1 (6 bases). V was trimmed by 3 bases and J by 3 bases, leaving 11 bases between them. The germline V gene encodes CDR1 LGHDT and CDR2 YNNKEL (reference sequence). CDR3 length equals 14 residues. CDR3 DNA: TGTGCCAGCAGCCACGGACAGAGAGACACTGAAGCTTTCTTT. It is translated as CASSHGQRDTEAFF.

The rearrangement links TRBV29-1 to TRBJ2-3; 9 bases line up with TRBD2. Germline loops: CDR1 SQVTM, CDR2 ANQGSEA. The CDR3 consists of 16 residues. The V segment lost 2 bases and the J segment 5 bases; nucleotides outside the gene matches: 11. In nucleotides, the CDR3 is TGCAGCGTTGAATATCGACTAGCGGTTGTGGGAGATACGCAGTATTTT. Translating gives CSVEYRLAVVGDTQYF.

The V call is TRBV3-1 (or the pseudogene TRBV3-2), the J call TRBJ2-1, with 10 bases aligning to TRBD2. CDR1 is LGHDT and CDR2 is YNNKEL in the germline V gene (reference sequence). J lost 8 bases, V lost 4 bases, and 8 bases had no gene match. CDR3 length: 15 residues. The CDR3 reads CASSRTSGRGHEQFF. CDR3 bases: TGTGCCAGCAGCCGGACTAGCGGCCGAGGGCATGAGCAGTTCTTC.

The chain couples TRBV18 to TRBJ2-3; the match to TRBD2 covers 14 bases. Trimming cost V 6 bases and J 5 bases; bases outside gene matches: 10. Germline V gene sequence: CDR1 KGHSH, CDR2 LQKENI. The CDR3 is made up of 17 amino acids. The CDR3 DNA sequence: TGTGCCAGCTCTACTAACGGACTAGCGGGAGGAAGAGATACGCAGTATTTT. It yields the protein CASSTNGLAGGRDTQYF.

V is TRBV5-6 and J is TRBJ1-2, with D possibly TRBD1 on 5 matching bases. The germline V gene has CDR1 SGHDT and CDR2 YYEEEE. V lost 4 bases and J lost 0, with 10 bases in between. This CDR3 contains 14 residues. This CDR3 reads CASSRAGTNYGYTF. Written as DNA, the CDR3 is TGTGCCAGCAGCCGGGCAGGGACTAACTATGGCTACACCTTC.

Written as DNA, the CDR3 is TGTGCCATCAGTGAACGAGGGCGGGACACCGGGGAGCTGTTTTTT. Its translation: CAISERGRDTGELFF. The V call is TRBV10-3, the J call TRBJ2-2; D may be TRBD2 (5 bases). The CDR3 loop spans 15 amino acids. Per the germline V gene, CDR1 is ENHRY and CDR2 is SYGVKD. The V end was cut by 3 bases, the J end by 3 bases, with 11 bases between.

The CDR3 DNA reads as TGTGCCAGCAGCCCCGAGATAGATCGTGAGCAGTTCTTC. It translates to CASSPEIDREQFF. This rearrangement joins TRBV9 to TRBJ2-1; D gene ambiguous. Germline V gives CDR1 SGDLS, CDR2 YYNGEE. Trimming removed 4 bases from V and 9 bases from J, with 14 bases in between. The CDR3 has 13 residues.

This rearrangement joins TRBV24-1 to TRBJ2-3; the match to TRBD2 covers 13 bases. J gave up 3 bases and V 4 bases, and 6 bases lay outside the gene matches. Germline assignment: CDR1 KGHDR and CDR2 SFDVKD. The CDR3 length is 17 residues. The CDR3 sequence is CATSDNGLAGVTDTQYF. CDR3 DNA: TGTGCCACCAGTGACAACGGACTAGCGGGAGTTACAGATACGCAGTATTTT.

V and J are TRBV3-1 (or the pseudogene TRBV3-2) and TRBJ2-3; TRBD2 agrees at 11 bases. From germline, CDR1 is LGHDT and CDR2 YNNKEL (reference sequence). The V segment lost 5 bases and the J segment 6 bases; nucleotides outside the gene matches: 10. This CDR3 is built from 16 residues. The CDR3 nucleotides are TGTGCCAGCAGCTCGGGACTAGCGGAACCGGCGGATACGCAGTATTTT. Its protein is CASSSGLAEPADTQYF.

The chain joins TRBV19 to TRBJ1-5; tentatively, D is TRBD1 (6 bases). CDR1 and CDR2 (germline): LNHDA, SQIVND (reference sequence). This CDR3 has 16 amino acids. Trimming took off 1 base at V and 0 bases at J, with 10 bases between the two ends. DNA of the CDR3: TGTGCCAGTAGTATAGGGGGGCTGGGTAGCAATCAGCCCCAGCATTTT. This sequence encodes CASSIGGLGSNQPQHF.

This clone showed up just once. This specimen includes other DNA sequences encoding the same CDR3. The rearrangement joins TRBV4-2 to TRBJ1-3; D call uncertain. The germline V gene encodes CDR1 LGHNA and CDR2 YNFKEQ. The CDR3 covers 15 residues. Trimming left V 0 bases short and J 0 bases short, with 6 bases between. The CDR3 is CASSQDPRSGNTIYF. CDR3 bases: TGTGCCAGCAGCCAAGACCCCCGCTCTGGAAACACCATATATTTT.

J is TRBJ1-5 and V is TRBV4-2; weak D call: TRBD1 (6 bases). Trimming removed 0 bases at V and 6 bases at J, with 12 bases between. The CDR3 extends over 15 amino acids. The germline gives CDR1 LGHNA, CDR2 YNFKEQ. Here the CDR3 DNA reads TGTGCCAGCAGCCAAGATCCCCAGGGGAGTCAGCCCCAGCATTTT. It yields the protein CASSQDPQGSQPQHF.

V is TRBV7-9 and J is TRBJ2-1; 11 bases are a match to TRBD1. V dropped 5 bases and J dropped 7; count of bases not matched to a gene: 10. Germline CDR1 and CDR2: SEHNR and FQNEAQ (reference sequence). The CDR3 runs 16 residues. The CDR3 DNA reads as TGTGCCAGCAGCCAAACAGGGACAGGGGGTCGGAATGAGCAGTTCTTC. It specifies CASSQTGTGGRNEQFF.

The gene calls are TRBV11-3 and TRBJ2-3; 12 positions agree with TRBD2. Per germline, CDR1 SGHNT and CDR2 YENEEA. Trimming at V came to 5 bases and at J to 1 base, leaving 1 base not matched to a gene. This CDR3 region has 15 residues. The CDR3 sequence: CASSGTSGRTDTQYF. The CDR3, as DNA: TGTGCCAGCAGCGGGACTAGCGGGCGCACAGATACGCAGTATTTT.

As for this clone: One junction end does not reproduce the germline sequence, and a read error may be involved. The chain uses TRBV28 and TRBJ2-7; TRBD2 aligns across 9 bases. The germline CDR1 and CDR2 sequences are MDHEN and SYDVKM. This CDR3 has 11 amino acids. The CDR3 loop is CASSTTTSGEF. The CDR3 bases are TGTGCCAGCAGCACAACGACTAGCGGTGAGTTC.

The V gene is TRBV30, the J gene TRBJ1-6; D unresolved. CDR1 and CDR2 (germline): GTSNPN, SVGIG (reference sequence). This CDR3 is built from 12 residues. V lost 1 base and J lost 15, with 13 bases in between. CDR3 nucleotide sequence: TGTGCCTGGAGTGCAGGAACGGGATACCTCCACTTT. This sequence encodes CAWSAGTGYLHF.

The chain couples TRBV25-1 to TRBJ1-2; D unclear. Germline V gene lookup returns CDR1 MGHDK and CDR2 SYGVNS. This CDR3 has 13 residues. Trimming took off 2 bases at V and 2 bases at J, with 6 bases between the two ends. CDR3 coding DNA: TGTGCCAGCAGTGAAGTCATCAACTATGGCTACACCTTC. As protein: CASSEVINYGYTF.

Here the CDR3 reads CATSRDRAGLSYTF. The CDR3 DNA sequence: TGTGCCACCAGCAGAGATAGAGCAGGGCTGTCCTACACCTTC. The chain combines TRBV15 with TRBJ1-2; a weak D match, TRBD1 (5 bases). Trimming stripped 0 bases from V and 10 bases from J, with 15 bases between. The length of the CDR3 is 14 residues. Germline-derived CDR1 and CDR2 are LNHNV and YYDKDF (reference sequence).

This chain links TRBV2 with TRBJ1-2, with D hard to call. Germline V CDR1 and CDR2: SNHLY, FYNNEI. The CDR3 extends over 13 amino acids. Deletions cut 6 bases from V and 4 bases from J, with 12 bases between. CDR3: CASRAVGVYGYTF. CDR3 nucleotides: TGTGCCAGCAGGGCAGTCGGGGTCTATGGCTACACCTTC. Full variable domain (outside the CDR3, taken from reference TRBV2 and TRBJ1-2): EPEVTQTPSHQVTQMGQEVILRCVPISNHLYFYWYRQILGQKVEFLVSFYNNEISEKSEIFDDQFSVERPDGSNFTLKIRSTKLEDSAMYFCASRAVGVYGYTFGSGTRLTVV.

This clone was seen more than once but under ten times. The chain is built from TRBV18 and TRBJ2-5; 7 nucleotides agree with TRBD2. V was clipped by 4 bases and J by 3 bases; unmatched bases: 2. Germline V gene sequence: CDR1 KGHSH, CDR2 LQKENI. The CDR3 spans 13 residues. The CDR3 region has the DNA TGTGCCAGCTCACGGGAGGGGAAAGAGACCCAGTACTTC. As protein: CASSREGKETQYF. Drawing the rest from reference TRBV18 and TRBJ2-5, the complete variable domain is NAGVMQNPRHLVRRRGQEARLRCSPMKGHSHVYWYRQLPEEGLKFMVYLQKENIIDESGMPKERFSAEFPKEGPSILRIQQVVRGDSAAYFCASSREGKETQYFGPGTRLLVL.

CDR3 in DNA: TGCGCCAGCAGCCTTCGACAGGGGGCAAGGTTACGGTGTCAGCCCCAGCATTTT. As protein: CASSLRQGARLRCQPQHF. This chain connects TRBV4-3 to TRBJ1-5; 10 nucleotides line up with TRBD1. Germline V gene lookup returns CDR1 LGHNA and CDR2 YSLEER. The CDR3 extends over 18 amino acids. Unmatched junction bases numbered 15, after V lost 4 bases and J lost 6 bases.

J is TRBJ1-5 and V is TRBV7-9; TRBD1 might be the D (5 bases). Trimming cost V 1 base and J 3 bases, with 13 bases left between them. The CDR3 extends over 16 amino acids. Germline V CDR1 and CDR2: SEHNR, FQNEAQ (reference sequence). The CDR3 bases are TGTGCCAGCAGCTTAGGGGGCCCGAGGCCCAATCAGCCCCAGCATTTT. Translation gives CASSLGGPRPNQPQHF.

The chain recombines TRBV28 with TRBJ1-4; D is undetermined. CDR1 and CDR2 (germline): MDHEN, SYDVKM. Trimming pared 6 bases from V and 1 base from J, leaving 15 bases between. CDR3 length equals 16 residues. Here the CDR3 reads CASRLGHPGTNEKLFF. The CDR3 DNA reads TGTGCCAGCAGATTGGGTCACCCGGGAACTAATGAAAAACTGTTTTTT.

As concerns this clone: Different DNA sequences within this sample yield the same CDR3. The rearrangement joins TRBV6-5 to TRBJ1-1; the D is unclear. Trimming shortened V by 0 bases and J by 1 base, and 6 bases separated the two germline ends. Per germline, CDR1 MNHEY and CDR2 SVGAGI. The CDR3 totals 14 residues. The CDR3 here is CASSYSFGNTEAFF. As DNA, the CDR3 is TGTGCCAGCAGTTACTCTTTCGGGAACACTGAAGCTTTCTTT.